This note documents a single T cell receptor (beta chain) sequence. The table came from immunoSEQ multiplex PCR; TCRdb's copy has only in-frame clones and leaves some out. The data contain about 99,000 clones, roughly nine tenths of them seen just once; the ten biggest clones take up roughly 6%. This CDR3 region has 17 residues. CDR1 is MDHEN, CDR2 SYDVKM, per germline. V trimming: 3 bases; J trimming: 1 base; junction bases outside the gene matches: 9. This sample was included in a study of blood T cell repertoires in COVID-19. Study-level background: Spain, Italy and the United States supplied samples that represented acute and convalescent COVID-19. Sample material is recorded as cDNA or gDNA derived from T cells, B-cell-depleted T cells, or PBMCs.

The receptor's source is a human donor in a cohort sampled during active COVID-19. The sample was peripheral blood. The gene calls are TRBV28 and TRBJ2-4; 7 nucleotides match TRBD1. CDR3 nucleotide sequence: TGTGCCAGCAGTTTTGGGAAGGGGGCACTGGCCAAAAACATTCAGTACTTC. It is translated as CASSFGKGALAKNIQYF.